Below, one TCR beta chain is given with its context. The antigen is undetermined. This specimen belongs to a study of graft-versus-host responses after intestinal transplantation. The assay was immunoSEQ multiplex PCR, and TCRdb's table has in-frame clones only and misses some. The data hold some 110,000 clones, with approximately 92% observed a single time. The sample consisted of unstimulated CD4+ T cells sorted from spleen or lymph node cells, taken before transplant. This TCR was recovered from a human donor who was the organ donor for an intestinal transplant.

The CDR3 loop is CASGSGTSPDTQYF. CDR3 DNA sequence: TGTGCCAGCGGAAGCGGGACCTCACCAGATACGCAGTATTTT. The chain is built from TRBV9 and TRBJ2-3; 7 bases are shared with TRBD2. V dropped 7 bases and J dropped 4; count of bases not matched to a gene: 9. The CDR3 has 14 amino acids. Germline V gives CDR1 SGDLS, CDR2 YYNGEE. The full variable domain, completed using reference TRBV9 and TRBJ2-3, is DSGVTQTPKHLITATGQRVTLRCSPRSGDLSVYWYQQSLDQGLQFLIQYYNGEERAKGNILERFSAQQFPDLHSELNLSSLELGDSALYFCASGSGTSPDTQYFGPGTRLTVL.